Listed here are 17 T cell receptor beta chains from one sample, sequenced in a study of T cell changes during pregnancy in multiple sclerosis. The protocol was immunoSEQ multiplex PCR, while the TCRdb copy is restricted to in-frame clones and leaves out a portion. The data contain tens of thousands of clones, 85% to 95% of them seen just once; the ten biggest clones take up less than 3%. The sequenced sample was peripheral blood, obtained in the third trimester of pregnancy. These TCRs come from a female donor in good health, enrolled as a control in a pregnancy study.

This chain links TRBV7-2 with TRBJ1-5; no firm D call. V was shortened by 5 bases and J by 1 base, with 9 bases between the two germline ends. Germline-derived CDR1 and CDR2 are SGHTA and FQGNSA. The CDR3 loop spans 14 amino acids. CDR3: CASSPGLSNQPQHF. CDR3 in DNA: TGTGCCAGCAGCCCTGGACTGAGCAATCAGCCCCAGCATTTT.

The rearrangement uses TRBV7-2 and TRBJ2-1; maybe TRBD2 (6 bases). The V and J ends lost 5 bases and 9 bases respectively, with 14 bases between them. The length of the CDR3 is 13 residues. Germline V lookup: CDR1 SGHTA, CDR2 FQGNSA. CDR3 amino acids: CASSPTSFREQFF. The CDR3 nucleotides read TGTGCCAGCAGCCCGACTAGTTTTCGTGAGCAGTTCTTC.

The sample holds one count of this clone. This sequence joins TRBV5-1 and TRBJ1-1; TRBD1 aligns across 7 bases. After removal of 4 bases from V and 1 base from J, the junction contained 7 bases not matched to a gene. This CDR3 is built from 15 residues. Looked up from germline, CDR1 is SGHRS and CDR2 is YFSETQ. The CDR3 region has the DNA TGCGCCAGCAGCCCGACAGGGCTGGGGAACACTGAAGCTTTCTTT. It yields the protein CASSPTGLGNTEAFF.

The chain carries TRBV29-1 and TRBJ1-1; D not resolved. This CDR3 spans 12 amino acids. CDR1 and CDR2 from the germline V gene are SQVTM and ANQGSEA. Deletions cut 0 bases from V and 1 base from J, with 3 bases between. CDR3 sequence reads: CSVEDRNTEAFF. CDR3 nucleotide sequence: TGCAGCGTTGAAGACAGGAACACTGAAGCTTTCTTT.

The J gene is TRBJ1-5, the V gene TRBV2, with 12 nucleotides matching TRBD1. This CDR3 has 17 amino acids. Trimming took 6 bases from V and 0 from J; bases not matched to a gene: 6. Germline CDR1 and CDR2: SNHLY and FYNNEI. CDR3 in amino acids: CASRPGTGGSSNQPQHF. The CDR3 region has the DNA TGTGCCAGCAGACCCGGGACAGGGGGCAGTAGCAATCAGCCCCAGCATTTT.

This rearrangement joins TRBV5-5 to TRBJ2-1; TRBD1 matches 7 bases. CDR1 is SGHKS and CDR2 is YYEKEE in the germline V gene (reference sequence). The CDR3 sequence is 14 residues long. V shed 4 bases, J shed 4 bases, and the junction held 5 bases outside the gene matches. Here the CDR3 reads CASSPDRAYNEQFF. As DNA, the CDR3 is TGTGCCAGCAGCCCCGACAGGGCTTACAATGAGCAGTTCTTC.

The V and J genes are TRBV2 and TRBJ1-5; a weak D match, TRBD1 (6 bases). Between the trimmed V and J ends, which lost 3 bases and 0 bases, there was a span of 15 bases. This CDR3 has 17 amino acids. Germline V gene data show CDR1 as SNHLY and CDR2 as FYNNEI. The CDR3 DNA reads TGTGCCAGCAGTGACTCCGGACAGTCCAATAGCAATCAGCCCCAGCATTTT. It encodes CASSDSGQSNSNQPQHF.

This chain joins TRBV10-3 and TRBJ2-2, with a weak D call TRBD1 (5 bases). The V gene's germline CDR1 is ENHRY and CDR2 SYGVKD. Trimming shortened V by 8 bases and J by 0 bases, and 16 bases separated the two germline ends. CDR3 length equals 16 residues. In DNA, the CDR3 is TGTGCCATCCGACGGCTTTTGACAGCGAACACCGGGGAGCTGTTTTTT. It is translated as CAIRRLLTANTGELFF.

This chain joins TRBV11-2 and TRBJ2-7; D is undetermined. V gave up 1 base and J gave up 0 bases, with 13 bases separating them. In germline, CDR1 is SGHAT, CDR2 FQNNGV. The CDR3 consists of 16 residues. Here the CDR3 reads CASSLASTMVSYEQYF. The CDR3 region has the DNA TGTGCCAGCAGCTTAGCCTCCACTATGGTCTCCTACGAGCAGTACTTC. The full variable domain, rest sourced from reference TRBV11-2 and TRBJ2-7, is EAGVAQSPRYKIIEKRQSVAFWCNPISGHATLYWYQQILGQGPKLLIQFQNNGVVDDSQLPKDRFSAERLKGVDSTLKIQPAKLEDSAVYLCASSLASTMVSYEQYFGPGTRLTVT.

The chain joins TRBV5-1 to TRBJ2-5, with D possibly matching TRBD2 (7 bases). The CDR3 is made up of 16 amino acids. V was pared by 3 bases and J by 4 bases, with 19 bases between. CDR1 and CDR2 (germline): SGHRS, YFSETQ. CDR3 sequence reads: CASSSGVRGAGETQYF. The CDR3, as DNA: TGCGCCAGCAGCTCAGGAGTACGGGGGGCCGGAGAGACCCAGTACTTC.

The chain uses TRBV7-6 and TRBJ2-3; the match to TRBD1 covers 8 bases. The CDR3 totals 17 residues. From germline, CDR1 is SGHVS and CDR2 FNYEAQ. After removal of 1 base from V and 8 bases from J, the junction contained 14 bases not matched to a gene. In DNA, the CDR3 is TGTGCCAGCAGCTTAGTTGACAGGGGAATGGTAGCAGCTACGCAGTATTTT. Its translation: CASSLVDRGMVAATQYF.

This rearrangement joins TRBV7-2 to TRBJ2-7; possible D gene TRBD2, 5 bases. Trimming left V 5 bases short and J 4 bases short, with 12 bases between. Germline CDR1 SGHTA, CDR2 FQGNSA. The CDR3 has 13 amino acids. The CDR3 DNA reads as TGTGCCAGCAGCCTAGAAGCGGAATACGAGCAGTACTTC. Amino acids: CASSLEAEYEQYF.

The chain links TRBV7-6 to TRBJ2-3; 9 bases map to TRBD2. CDR1 is SGHVS, CDR2 FNYEAQ, per germline. V shed 5 bases and J 10 bases; nucleotides not matched to a gene: 13. CDR3 length equals 15 residues. The CDR3 loop is CASSPGTSSLGSQYF. In DNA form, the CDR3 reads TGTGCCAGCAGCCCCGGGACTAGCAGTTTGGGATCGCAGTATTTT.

J is TRBJ2-1 and V is TRBV27; 10 bases line up with TRBD2. Germline V gene lookup returns CDR1 MNHEY and CDR2 SMNVEV (reference sequence). J was trimmed by 10 bases and V by 2 bases; bases with no gene match: 11. The CDR3 is 16 amino acids. Here the CDR3 DNA reads TGTGCCAGCAGTTTAATTGGACTAGCGGCTATGGGGGAGCAGTTCTTC. This sequence encodes CASSLIGLAAMGEQFF.

The chain links TRBV5-1 to TRBJ2-3, with 10 bases matching TRBD2. Germline V gene sequence: CDR1 SGHRS, CDR2 YFSETQ. The CDR3 is made up of 17 amino acids. Trimming cost V 2 bases and J 2 bases; bases outside gene matches: 8. Written as DNA, the CDR3 is TGCGCCAGCAGCTTCCCAGCGGGGGGGCCGATCACAGATACGCAGTATTTT. This codes for CASSFPAGGPITDTQYF.

The rearrangement uses TRBV5-4 and TRBJ2-1; the match to TRBD2 covers 9 bases. The CDR3 contains 17 residues. Germline CDR1 and CDR2: SGHNT and YYREEE (reference sequence). Unmatched junction bases numbered 5, after V lost 0 bases and J lost 1 base. CDR3 loop: CASSLGGTSRSYNEQFF. In DNA, the CDR3 is TGTGCCAGCAGCTTGGGAGGGACTAGCAGATCCTACAATGAGCAGTTCTTC.

CDR3 region: CASGVAGDAYNEQFF. The CDR3 bases are TGTGCCAGCGGGGTAGCGGGAGACGCCTACAATGAGCAGTTCTTC. The chain combines TRBV28 with TRBJ2-1, with TRBD2 matching 9 bases. V lost 8 bases to trimming and J lost 2 bases; unmatched junction nucleotides: 7. This CDR3 has 15 residues. Germline-derived CDR1 and CDR2 are MDHEN and SYDVKM.